Below, 3 T cell receptor beta chains from the same sample are listed, as sequenced in a study of blood T cells in healthy people across ages. The authors ran a second PCR of roughly 6 to 11 cycles using a sample-barcoded 5' primer and a J-beta primer mix. One entry per CDR3 protein, called by TCRdb with MiXCR from the 5' RACE reads. The sample lists about 1.8 million distinct CDR3 sequences; 49% were seen once. Sequenced material: blood. These receptors came from a woman between 40 and 50 years old in good health.

The chain is built from TRBV27 and TRBJ2-3; D may be TRBD2 (6 bases). CDR1 and CDR2 from the germline V gene are MNHEY and SMNVEV (reference sequence). This CDR3 has 15 residues. V was trimmed by 4 bases and J by 2 bases, leaving 13 bases between them. The CDR3 here is CASSSRGLSTDTQYF. The DNA for the CDR3 is TGTGCCAGCAGTTCGCGGGGACTTTCCACAGATACGCAGTATTTT.

V gene TRBV20-1 combines with J gene TRBJ2-7; D possibly corresponds to TRBD1 (6 bases). The assigned J gene may be wrong: the sequence end matches TRBJ2-5 better. The CDR3 sequence is 13 residues long. CDR1 is DFQATT, CDR2 SNEGSKA, per germline (reference sequence). CDR3: CSAGGPGWETQYF. For the CDR3, the DNA is TGCAGTGCTGGGGGCCCGGGTTGGGAGACCCAGTACTTC.

This clonotype was seen only a few times. The gene calls are TRBV6-2 or TRBV6-3 and TRBJ2-7; unclear D gene. The CDR3 has 15 residues. V was trimmed by 5 bases and J by 2 bases, leaving 16 bases between them. Germline V gene lookup returns CDR1 MNHEY and CDR2 SVGEGT. The CDR3 region has the DNA TGTGCCAGCAGTCCTATCGGCAGAAGTACCTACGAGCAGTACTTC. This gives the protein CASSPIGRSTYEQYF.